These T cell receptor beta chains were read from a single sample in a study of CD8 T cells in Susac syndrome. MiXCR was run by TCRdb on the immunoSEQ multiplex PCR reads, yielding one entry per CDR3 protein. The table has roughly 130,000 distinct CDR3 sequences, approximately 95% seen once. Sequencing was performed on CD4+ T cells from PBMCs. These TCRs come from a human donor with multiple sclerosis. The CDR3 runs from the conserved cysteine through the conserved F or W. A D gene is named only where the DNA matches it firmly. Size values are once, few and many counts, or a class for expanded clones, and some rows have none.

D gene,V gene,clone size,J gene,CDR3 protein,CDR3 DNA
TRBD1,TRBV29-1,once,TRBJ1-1,CSVGDRAGNTEAFF,TGCAGCGTCGGCGACAGGGCAGGGAACACTGAAGCTTTCTTT
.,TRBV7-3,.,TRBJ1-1,CASSLMGNKGTEAFF,TGTGCCAGCAGCTTAATGGGCAACAAAGGGACTGAAGCTTTCTTT
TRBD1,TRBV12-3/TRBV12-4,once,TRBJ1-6,CASSGWTGINSPLHF,TGTGCCAGCAGTGGGTGGACAGGGATTAATTCACCCCTCCACTTT
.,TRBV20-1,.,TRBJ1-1,CSAREGLGAEAFF,TGCAGTGCTAGGGAGGGGCTAGGGGCTGAAGCTTTCTTT
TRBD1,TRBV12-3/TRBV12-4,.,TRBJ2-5,CASRRTGGGETQYF,TGTGCCAGCAGGCGGACAGGGGGGGGAGAGACCCAGTACTTC
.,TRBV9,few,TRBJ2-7,CASTPGQPDAGGSYEQYF,TGTGCCAGCACCCCGGGACAGCCGGACGCAGGGGGGAGCTACGAGCAGTACTTC
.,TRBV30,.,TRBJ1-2,CAWRDDSYGYTF,TGTGCCTGGAGGGACGATTCGTATGGCTACACCTTC
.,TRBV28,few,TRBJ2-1,CATRRVSSYNEQFF,TGTGCCACCCGGCGGGTAAGCTCCTACAATGAGCAGTTCTTC
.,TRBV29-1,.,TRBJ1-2,CSALSAVNYGYTF,TGCAGCGCTTTGTCAGCGGTCAACTATGGCTACACCTTC
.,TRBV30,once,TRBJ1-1,CAWYANTEAFF,TGTGCCTGGTATGCCAACACTGAAGCTTTCTTT
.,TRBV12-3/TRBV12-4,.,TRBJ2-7,CASSSSTVPYEQYF,TGTGCCAGCAGTTCCTCGACAGTCCCCTACGAGCAGTACTTC
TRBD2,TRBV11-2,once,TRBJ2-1,CASSPLAGRALYNEQFF,TGTGCCAGCAGCCCCCTTGCGGGGAGGGCCCTATACAATGAGCAGTTCTTC
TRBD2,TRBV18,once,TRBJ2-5,CASSPRLAGGETQYF,TGTGCCAGCTCACCACGACTAGCGGGAGGAGAGACCCAGTACTTC
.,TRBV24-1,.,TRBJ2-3,CATSEPRDWGIDTQYF,TGTGCCACCAGTGAACCCCGGGACTGGGGAATAGATACGCAGTATTTT
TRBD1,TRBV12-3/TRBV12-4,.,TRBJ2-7,CASRKTDRALFGGSYEQYF,TGTGCCAGCAGAAAAACGGACAGGGCTCTGTTCGGCGGCTCCTACGAGCAGTACTTC
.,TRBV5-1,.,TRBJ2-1,CASSRQDRNEQFF,TGCGCCAGCAGCCGACAAGACAGGAATGAGCAGTTCTTC
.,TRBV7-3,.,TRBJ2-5,CASSPRPLANPQETQYF,TGTGCCAGCAGCCCTCGCCCCCTAGCCAACCCCCAAGAGACCCAGTACTTC
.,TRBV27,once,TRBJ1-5,CASSFDPSDQPQHF,TGTGCCAGCAGTTTCGACCCGTCGGATCAGCCCCAGCATTTT